The present T cell receptor beta chain was sequenced within a study of T cell responses to AZD1222 COVID-19 vaccine. The CDR3 is made up of 16 amino acids. Germline CDR1 reads MDHEN; CDR2 reads SYDVKM. J gave up 4 bases and V 2 bases, and 6 bases lay outside the gene matches. Libraries were prepared by immunoSEQ multiplex PCR; TCRdb keeps only in-frame clonotypes and omits some of them. The sample contains about 150,000 clones, 91% of which appear only once. The TCR sequence derives from an adult in good health. Source: peripheral blood, taken on day 0 of AZD1222 vaccination. The rearrangement joins TRBV28 to TRBJ2-7, with 12 positions matching TRBD2. CDR3 in DNA: TGTGCCAGCAGTTTAATTCTCGGACTAGCGGGATACGAGCAGTACTTC. It specifies CASSLILGLAGYEQYF. Using reference TRBV28 and TRBJ2-7 for the parts outside the CDR3, the full variable domain is DVKVTQSSRYLVKRTGEKVFLECVQDMDHENMFWYRQDPGLGLRLIYFSYDVKMKEKGDIPEGYSVSREKKERFSLILESASTNQTSMYLCASSLILGLAGYEQYFGPGTRLTVT.